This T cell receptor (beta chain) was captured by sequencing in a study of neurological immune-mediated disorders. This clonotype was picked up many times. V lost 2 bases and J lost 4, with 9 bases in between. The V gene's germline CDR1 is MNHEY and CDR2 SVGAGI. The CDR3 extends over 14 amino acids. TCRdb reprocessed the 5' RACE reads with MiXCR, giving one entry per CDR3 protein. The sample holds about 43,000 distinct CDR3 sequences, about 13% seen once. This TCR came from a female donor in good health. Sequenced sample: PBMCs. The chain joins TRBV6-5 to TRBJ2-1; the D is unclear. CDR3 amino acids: CASSYGGVYNEQFF. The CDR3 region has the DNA TGTGCCAGCAGTTACGGCGGAGTTTACAATGAGCAGTTCTTC.